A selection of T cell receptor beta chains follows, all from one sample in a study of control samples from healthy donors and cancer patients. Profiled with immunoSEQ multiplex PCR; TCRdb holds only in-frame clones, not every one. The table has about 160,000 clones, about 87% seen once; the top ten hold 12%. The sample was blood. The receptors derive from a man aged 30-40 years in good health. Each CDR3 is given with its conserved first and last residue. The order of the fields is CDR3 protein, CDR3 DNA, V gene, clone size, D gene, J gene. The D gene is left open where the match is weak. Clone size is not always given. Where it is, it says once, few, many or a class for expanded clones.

CDR3: CATSDGGFETQYF
DNA: TGTGCCACCAGTGATGGAGGGTTTGAGACCCAGTACTTC
V: TRBV24-1
size: once
D: NA
J: TRBJ2-5

CDR3: CASSLAGRFRGNTIYF
DNA: TGCGCCAGCAGCTTGGCCGGGAGATTTAGGGGAAACACCATATATTTT
V: TRBV5-1
size: NA
D: NA
J: TRBJ1-3

CDR3: CASSSRQGWSGEERNTIYF
DNA: TGTGCCAGCAGCTCCAGACAGGGTTGGTCCGGGGAGGAGCGGAACACCATATATTTT
V: TRBV11-2
size: NA
D: TRBD1
J: TRBJ1-3

CDR3: CASSPATGSFGYTF
DNA: TGTGCCAGCTCACCGGCGACAGGCTCGTTCGGCTACACCTTC
V: TRBV18
size: NA
D: NA
J: TRBJ1-2

CDR3: CASSPGVGGRSDTQYF
DNA: TGCGCCAGCAGCCCCGGGGTAGGGGGCAGGTCAGATACGCAGTATTTT
V: TRBV5-1
size: NA
D: TRBD1
J: TRBJ2-3

CDR3: CASSELDRLREKLFF
DNA: TGTGCCAGCAGTGAATTAGACAGATTGAGGGAAAAACTGTTTTTT
V: TRBV25-1
size: NA
D: NA
J: TRBJ1-4

CDR3: CATSRAGEGYEQYF
DNA: TGTGCCACCAGCAGAGCGGGAGAGGGGTACGAGCAGTACTTC
V: TRBV15
size: NA
D: NA
J: TRBJ2-7

CDR3: CSASGGRGASTDTQYF
DNA: TGCAGTGCTAGTGGGGGCCGGGGGGCTAGCACAGATACGCAGTATTTT
V: TRBV20-1
size: NA
D: NA
J: TRBJ2-3

CDR3: CASSLPGAGANVLTF
DNA: TGTGCCAGCAGCTTACCGGGGGCTGGGGCCAACGTCCTGACTTTC
V: TRBV5-5
size: NA
D: NA
J: TRBJ2-6

CDR3: CASSLITGGDYGYTF
DNA: TGTGCCAGCAGCTTAATTACAGGGGGCGACTATGGCTACACCTTC
V: TRBV11-1
size: NA
D: TRBD1
J: TRBJ1-2

CDR3: CATSDGTSFYEQYF
DNA: TGTGCCACCAGTGACGGGACTAGCTTCTACGAGCAGTACTTC
V: TRBV24-1
size: NA
D: TRBD2
J: TRBJ2-7

CDR3: CASSLSRTPLGTEAFF
DNA: TGTGCCAGCAGCTTATCGAGGACCCCCCTGGGAACTGAAGCTTTCTTT
V: TRBV7-8
size: NA
D: NA
J: TRBJ1-1

CDR3: CASSPLEYLSNYGYTF
DNA: TGTGCCAGCAGCCCACTCGAGTATCTGTCTAACTATGGCTACACCTTC
V: TRBV6-6
size: NA
D: NA
J: TRBJ1-2

CDR3: CASSPNPPGYEQYF
DNA: TGTGCCAGCAGCCCAAACCCGCCGGGATACGAGCAGTACTTC
V: TRBV5-4
size: NA
D: NA
J: TRBJ2-7

CDR3: CASRRAGGWPQHF
DNA: TGTGCCAGCCGCCGGGCGGGGGGATGGCCCCAGCATTTT
V: TRBV27
size: NA
D: NA
J: TRBJ1-5

CDR3: CAWSRPYNEQFF
DNA: TGTGCCTGGAGCCGACCCTACAATGAGCAGTTCTTC
V: TRBV30
size: NA
D: NA
J: TRBJ2-1

CDR3: CASSIRGAGGEQFF
DNA: TGTGCCAGCAGCATCCGGGGCGCCGGCGGGGAGCAGTTCTTC
V: TRBV7-2
size: NA
D: NA
J: TRBJ2-1

CDR3: CATSSFLAGSGDTQYF
DNA: TGTGCCACCAGCAGTTTCTTAGCGGGATCCGGGGATACGCAGTATTTT
V: TRBV15
size: NA
D: TRBD2
J: TRBJ2-3

CDR3: CASSPQGGTEQFF
DNA: TGTGCCAGTAGTCCCCAGGGGGGGACTGAGCAGTTCTTC
V: TRBV19
size: NA
D: NA
J: TRBJ2-1

CDR3: CASSQDQGRPEKLFF
DNA: TGCGCCAGCAGCCAAGATCAAGGACGGCCTGAAAAACTGTTTTTT
V: TRBV4-1
size: NA
D: NA
J: TRBJ1-4

CDR3: CASRPPTGYYNEQFF
DNA: TGTGCCAGCAGACCTCCGACAGGGTACTACAATGAGCAGTTCTTC
V: TRBV6-5
size: NA
D: TRBD1
J: TRBJ2-1

CDR3: CASSPLSPTLAKNIQYF
DNA: TGTGCCAGCAGCCCGCTTTCTCCGACACTAGCCAAAAACATTCAGTACTTC
V: TRBV28
size: NA
D: NA
J: TRBJ2-4

CDR3: CASSPGPYSPLHF
DNA: TGTGCCAGCAGCCCGGGACCCTATTCACCCCTCCACTTT
V: TRBV7-9
size: few
D: NA
J: TRBJ1-6

CDR3: CASSEIPANTEAFF
DNA: TGTGCCAGCAGTGAAATCCCCGCGAACACTGAAGCTTTCTTT
V: TRBV6-1
size: NA
D: NA
J: TRBJ1-1

CDR3: CASSQDWGPRSSYEQYF
DNA: TGTGCCAGCAGCCAAGATTGGGGACCCAGGAGCTCCTACGAGCAGTACTTC
V: TRBV3-1/TRBV3-2
size: NA
D: NA
J: TRBJ2-7

CDR3: CASESRGTRGYTF
DNA: TGTGCCAGCGAATCCCGAGGGACCCGTGGCTACACCTTC
V: TRBV5-4
size: NA
D: NA
J: TRBJ1-2

CDR3: CASSPSTAPGEQYF
DNA: TGTGCCAGCAGTCCGTCGACAGCCCCGGGGGAGCAGTACTTC
V: TRBV28
size: NA
D: NA
J: TRBJ2-7

CDR3: CASSLYARGANTGELFF
DNA: TGCGCCAGCAGCTTGTACGCGAGGGGCGCGAACACCGGGGAGCTGTTTTTT
V: TRBV5-1
size: NA
D: NA
J: TRBJ2-2

CDR3: CASSVEVTGSWNEQFF
DNA: TGTGCCAGCAGCGTAGAGGTGACAGGTTCTTGGAATGAGCAGTTCTTC
V: TRBV9
size: NA
D: NA
J: TRBJ2-1

CDR3: CASSSYPDSGGDTQYF
DNA: TGTGCCAGCAGTTCCTACCCGGACTCGGGAGGAGATACGCAGTATTTT
V: TRBV6-2/TRBV6-3
size: NA
D: TRBD2
J: TRBJ2-3

CDR3: CASSLVSGGFGNEQFF
DNA: TGTGCCAGCAGCTTAGTGTCCGGGGGATTCGGCAATGAGCAGTTCTTC
V: TRBV11-2
size: NA
D: NA
J: TRBJ2-1

CDR3: CASLLQGRDTQYF
DNA: TGTGCCAGTCTCTTACAGGGAAGGGATACGCAGTATTTT
V: TRBV12-3/TRBV12-4
size: NA
D: NA
J: TRBJ2-3

CDR3: CASSQEGTYEQYF
DNA: TGTGCCAGCAGCCAAGAAGGGACTTACGAGCAGTACTTC
V: TRBV3-1/TRBV3-2
size: once
D: NA
J: TRBJ2-7